This section outlines one TCR beta chain sequence together with its context. This specimen comes from a study of OX40 agonist ivuxolimab in advanced cancers. Overall study: The patients received agonistic anti-OX40 (CD134) antibody ivuxolimab. Ivuxolimab, which patients received intravenously every 2 weeks, was dosed at 0.01 to 10 mg/kg. Previous treatment with anti-PD-1, anti-PD-L1 or anti-CTLA-4 therapy was allowed; under 50% had received some.

This CDR3 comprises 15 residues. V lost 3 bases, J lost 4 bases, and 15 bases lay in between. Germline CDR1 reads MNHEY; CDR2 reads SMNVEV (reference sequence). Sequencing was performed with immunoSEQ multiplex PCR; in TCRdb, only in-frame clones are kept and a portion is missing. The repertoire holds approximately 66,000 clones, with roughly 88% as singletons. The V gene is TRBV27, the J gene TRBJ1-2; D gene unclear. This sequence originates from an adult with an advanced solid tumor such as melanoma, head and neck, liver or kidney cancer. Sequenced here: CD4+ or CD8+ T cells sorted from blood, sampled in a trial of the OX40 agonist ivuxolimab. The CDR3 loop reads CASSFGQAPFYGYTF. CDR3 nucleotides: TGTGCCAGCAGTTTTGGGCAGGCGCCTTTCTATGGCTACACCTTC.